A single sample gave rise to the 9 T cell receptor beta chains below, sequenced in a study of cytomegalovirus exposure and HLA in healthy donors. 13 Jbeta primers and 60 Vbeta primers were used for the PCR. The table came from immunoSEQ multiplex PCR; TCRdb's copy has only in-frame clones and leaves some out. The sample lists about 70,000 clones, roughly 74% seen once, with more than 9.5% in the top ten. Sequencing was carried out using PBMCs. All receptors come from a human donor in good health.

The J gene is TRBJ2-7, the V gene TRBV4-1, with a possible D match to TRBD1 (6 bases). Per the germline V gene, CDR1 is MGHRA and CDR2 is YSYEKL. The CDR3 spans 15 residues. V lost 2 bases and J lost 3, with 14 bases in between. The CDR3 sequence is CASSQFPGQDYEQYF. The CDR3 nucleotides read TGCGCCAGCAGCCAATTTCCGGGACAAGACTACGAGCAGTACTTC.

This chain connects TRBV19 to TRBJ1-1, with D possibly matching TRBD1 (5 bases). This CDR3 contains 14 residues. The germline gives CDR1 LNHDA, CDR2 SQIVND (reference sequence). Trimming cost V 3 bases and J 0 bases, with 8 bases left between them. CDR3 residues: CASSISRVNTEAFF. CDR3 coding DNA: TGTGCCAGTAGTATTTCCAGGGTGAACACTGAAGCTTTCTTT.

The CDR3 nucleotides are TGTGCCAGCTCTTGGACCCCGGGGGAGGCCTACGAGCAGTACTTC. Its translation: CASSWTPGEAYEQYF. The chain recombines TRBV18 with TRBJ2-7, with D perhaps TRBD2 (6 bases). The CDR3 loop spans 15 amino acids. V was cut by 6 bases and J by 2 bases, with 17 bases left in between. Germline V gives CDR1 KGHSH, CDR2 LQKENI.

J is TRBJ2-2 and V is TRBV9; 15 bases fit TRBD2. The V and J ends lost 0 bases and 7 bases, in that order; junction bases with no gene match: 10. The CDR3 length is 19 residues. The germline CDR1 and CDR2 sequences are SGDLS and YYNGEE. The CDR3: CASSVGTSGRAERIGELFF. CDR3 nucleotides: TGTGCCAGCAGCGTAGGGACTAGCGGGAGGGCCGAACGTATCGGGGAGCTGTTTTTT.

The gene calls are TRBV13 and TRBJ2-5; D might be TRBD1 (6 bases). Germline CDR1 is PRHDT and CDR2 is FYEKMQ (reference sequence). With 2 bases removed from V and 2 bases from J, the gap between germline ends came to 9 bases. CDR3 length equals 14 residues. CDR3 in DNA: TGTGCCAGCAGCTTACAACAGGGTCAAGAGACCCAGTACTTC. It specifies CASSLQQGQETQYF.

V is TRBV20-1 and J is TRBJ2-7, with D possibly being TRBD2 (6 bases). V lost 7 bases, J lost 0 bases, and 7 bases lay in between. The CDR3 length is 11 residues. Germline V gives CDR1 DFQATT, CDR2 SNEGSKA (reference sequence). CDR3 DNA sequence: TGCAGTGGGAGGGACTCCTACGAGCAGTACTTC. It translates to CSGRDSYEQYF.

This sequence joins TRBV6-6 and TRBJ2-1; 8 bases align to TRBD1. The CDR3 runs to 14 residues. Germline loops: CDR1 MNHNY, CDR2 SVGAGI (reference sequence). After removal of 6 bases from V and 6 bases from J, the junction contained 7 bases not matched to a gene. CDR3 bases: TGTGCCAGCAGCCCCGGACAGGGTGTCAATGAGCAGTTCTTC. Translation gives CASSPGQGVNEQFF.

The DNA of the CDR3 is TGTGCCACCCGGACTGTTTGGGATGGCTACACCTTC. This gives the protein CATRTVWDGYTF. The V call is TRBV6-5, the J call TRBJ1-2; D not certain. Germline CDR1 reads MNHEY; CDR2 reads SVGAGI. The CDR3 is 12 amino acids. Trimming took off 10 bases at V and 6 bases at J, with 15 bases between the two ends.

This clone was seen only a few times. The gene calls are TRBV20-1 and TRBJ1-1; D possibly corresponds to TRBD1 (6 bases). The CDR3 has 11 amino acids. The germline CDR1 and CDR2 sequences are DFQATT and SNEGSKA (reference sequence). V was pared by 3 bases and J by 5 bases, with 7 bases between. Here the CDR3 DNA reads TGCAGTGCTAGTCAGGGGACTGAAGCTTTCTTT. Its translation: CSASQGTEAFF.